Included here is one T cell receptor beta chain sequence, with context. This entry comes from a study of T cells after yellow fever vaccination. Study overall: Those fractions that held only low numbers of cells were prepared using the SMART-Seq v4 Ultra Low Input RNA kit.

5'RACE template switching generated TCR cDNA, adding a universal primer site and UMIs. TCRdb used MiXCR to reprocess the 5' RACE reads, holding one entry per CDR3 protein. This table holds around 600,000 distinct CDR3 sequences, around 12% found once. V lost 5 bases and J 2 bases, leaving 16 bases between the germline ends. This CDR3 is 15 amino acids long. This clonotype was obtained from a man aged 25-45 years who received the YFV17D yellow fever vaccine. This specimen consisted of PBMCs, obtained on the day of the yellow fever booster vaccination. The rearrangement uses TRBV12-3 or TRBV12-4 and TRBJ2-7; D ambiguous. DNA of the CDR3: TGTGCCAGCAGTCCCGGCGCAGTTCGAACCTACGAGCAGTACTTC. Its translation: CASSPGAVRTYEQYF.